One and the same sample provided the 2 T cell receptor beta chains below, sequenced in a study of T cells in localized non-small cell lung cancer. Clones were read by immunoSEQ multiplex PCR, and TCRdb kept only the in-frame ones, dropping some. Among around 79,000 clones listed, over 60% were seen once. The source material was PBMCs, sampled before any cancer treatment. Receptor source: a man aged 40-75 years with stage II squamous cell lung carcinoma.

This rearrangement joins TRBV9 to TRBJ1-1, with D tentatively TRBD1 (5 bases). Trimming left V 1 base short and J 5 bases short, with 9 bases between. This CDR3 has 13 residues. Germline V gives CDR1 SGDLS, CDR2 YYNGEE. The CDR3: CASSVTGATEAFF. The CDR3 DNA is TGTGCCAGCAGCGTAACAGGTGCTACTGAAGCTTTCTTT.

The chain links TRBV5-1 to TRBJ2-5; 8 nucleotides match TRBD2. V was pared by 2 bases and J by 4 bases, with 4 bases of the junction left unmatched. The CDR3 covers 14 residues. CDR1 SGHRS and CDR2 YFSETQ come from the germline V gene. The CDR3 nucleotides are TGCGCCAGCAGCTTAGCGGGGGTTTTAGAGACCCAGTACTTC. Translating gives CASSLAGVLETQYF.